Below are 32 T cell receptor beta chains sequenced from a single sample in a study of OX40 agonist ivuxolimab in advanced cancers. Some clones are missing from TCRdb's copy, which holds only in-frame ones; the method was immunoSEQ multiplex PCR. This repertoire shows around 90,000 clones, around 86% found once; its top ten account for about 0.33%. The material was CD4+ or CD8+ T cells sorted from blood, obtained in a trial of the OX40 agonist ivuxolimab. These receptors all come from an adult with an advanced solid tumor such as melanoma, head and neck, liver or kidney cancer.

The genes are TRBV2 and TRBJ2-3; 7 bases are shared with TRBD2. Trimming took 6 bases from V and 5 from J; bases not matched to a gene: 11. The CDR3 covers 15 residues. Germline lookup yields CDR1 SNHLY and CDR2 FYNNEI. The chain's CDR3 is CASRERAGGGDTQYF. For the CDR3, the DNA is TGTGCCAGCAGAGAGAGGGCCGGCGGGGGAGATACGCAGTATTTT. Full variable domain (remainder filled in from reference TRBV2 and TRBJ2-3): EPEVTQTPSHQVTQMGQEVILRCVPISNHLYFYWYRQILGQKVEFLVSFYNNEISEKSEIFDDQFSVERPDGSNFTLKIRSTKLEDSAMYFCASRERAGGGDTQYFGPGTRLTVL.

The V gene is TRBV21-1, the J gene TRBJ2-5; the DNA was not compared with TRBD1, the D call given in the table. TRBV21-1 is tagged as a pseudogene. The CDR3 loop spans 14 amino acids. The CDR3 here is CASSIRGRVETQYF. The CDR3 DNA reads as TGTGCCAGCAGCATTAGGGGGCGCGTGGAGACCCAGTACTTC.

This chain uses TRBV5-4 with TRBJ2-3; D is unclear. Trimming stripped 4 bases from V and 1 base from J, with 7 bases between. Per germline, CDR1 SGHNT and CDR2 YYREEE (reference sequence). The CDR3 sequence is 13 residues long. CDR3 nucleotides: TGTGCCAGCAGCCGAGACGGCACAGATACGCAGTATTTT. Amino acids: CASSRDGTDTQYF.

The chain uses TRBV19 and TRBJ2-2; D is unclear. Trimming left V 5 bases short and J 5 bases short, with 18 bases between. The CDR3 spans 16 residues. Germline CDR1 LNHDA, CDR2 SQIVND (reference sequence). The CDR3 spells CASSGPAGKSTGELFF. As DNA, the CDR3 is TGTGCCAGTAGTGGTCCGGCAGGAAAGTCTACCGGGGAGCTGTTTTTT.

This clone was observed once. The rearrangement joins TRBV6-1 to TRBJ1-5; 9 nucleotides match TRBD1. Germline lookup yields CDR1 MNHNS and CDR2 SASEGT. Trimming took 3 bases from V and 4 from J; bases not matched to a gene: 7. This CDR3 is built from 16 residues. The CDR3 sequence: CASSDGTGSGNQPQHF. In DNA form, the CDR3 reads TGTGCCAGCAGTGATGGGACAGGGAGTGGAAATCAGCCCCAGCATTTT.

The chain employs TRBV28 and TRBJ1-5; tentative D call: TRBD1 (6 bases). CDR3 length: 13 residues. Germline lookup yields CDR1 MDHEN and CDR2 SYDVKM. Between the trimmed V and J ends, which lost 6 bases and 4 bases, there was a span of 10 bases. The CDR3 region is CASSPTGNQPQHF. The DNA for the CDR3 is TGTGCCAGCAGCCCCACAGGGAATCAGCCCCAGCATTTT.

V gene TRBV5-1 combines with J gene TRBJ1-4; D possibly corresponds to TRBD1 (5 bases). With 2 bases removed from V and 8 bases from J, the gap between germline ends came to 16 bases. The germline CDR1 and CDR2 sequences are SGHRS and YFSETQ. The CDR3 covers 15 residues. This chain's CDR3 is CASSLTRALGEKLFF. In DNA, the CDR3 is TGCGCCAGCAGCTTAACCAGGGCCCTGGGGGAAAAACTGTTTTTT.

The chain employs TRBV6-5 and TRBJ1-6; 9 bases line up with TRBD1. Germline values: CDR1 MNHEY, CDR2 SVGAGI. Trimming removed 7 bases from V and 8 bases from J; junction bases left unmatched: 9. The CDR3 has 15 residues. CDR3 loop: CASNSGGTGHSPLHF. In nucleotides, the CDR3 is TGTGCCAGCAATTCGGGTGGGACAGGGCATTCACCCCTCCACTTT.

The V and J genes are TRBV29-1 and TRBJ1-3, with D hard to call. The V gene's germline CDR1 is SQVTM and CDR2 ANQGSEA. V gave up 3 bases and J gave up 4 bases, with 7 bases separating them. CDR3 length: 12 residues. In DNA form, the CDR3 reads TGCAGCGTTGATACCCAGGGAAACACCATATATTTT. It yields the protein CSVDTQGNTIYF.

The gene calls are TRBV7-9 and TRBJ2-7; 10 nucleotides align to TRBD2. Germline CDR1 SEHNR, CDR2 FQNEAQ (reference sequence). This CDR3 has 14 residues. Trimming removed 5 bases from V and 3 bases from J; junction bases left unmatched: 4. The DNA of the CDR3 is TGTGCCAGCAGCCGGACTAGCGGATTCTACGAGCAGTACTTC. Protein product: CASSRTSGFYEQYF.

CDR3 nucleotide sequence: TGTGCCAGCAGCCTCCTCGGGGGCGGGGGAACAGATACGCAGTATTTT. Protein sequence: CASSLLGGGGTDTQYF. This chain joins TRBV11-2 and TRBJ2-3, with a weak D call TRBD2 (7 bases). In germline, CDR1 is SGHAT, CDR2 FQNNGV. Trimming stripped 5 bases from V and 3 bases from J, with 18 bases between. The CDR3 extends over 16 amino acids.

This clone was seen a few times. The chain uses TRBV2 and TRBJ1-6, with 10 bases aligning to TRBD1. The CDR3 covers 13 residues. J was trimmed by 7 bases and V by 9 bases; bases with no gene match: 3. The germline V gene has CDR1 SNHLY and CDR2 FYNNEI. The CDR3 protein is CARGGQGNSPLHF. The CDR3 nucleotides are TGTGCCAGGGGGGGACAGGGGAATTCACCCCTCCACTTT.

The chain combines TRBV29-1 with TRBJ1-1; D not certain. Germline CDR1 is SQVTM and CDR2 is ANQGSEA. The germline V and J ends were trimmed by 7 bases and 4 bases, with 10 bases remaining between them. This CDR3 is built from 11 residues. The CDR3 here is CSASGGTEAFF. In DNA form, the CDR3 reads TGCAGCGCCTCAGGAGGCACTGAAGCTTTCTTT.

The V gene is TRBV6-5, the J gene TRBJ1-6, with D unresolved. Germline V gene lookup returns CDR1 MNHEY and CDR2 SVGAGI. CDR3 length: 15 amino acids. V gave up 0 bases and J gave up 9 bases, with 12 bases separating them. The CDR3 DNA reads as TGTGCCAGCAGTTACTCGGAACAAACCGGTTCACCCCTCCACTTT. Amino acids: CASSYSEQTGSPLHF.

The chain carries TRBV7-2 and TRBJ1-5; tentative D call: TRBD1 (5 bases). With 4 bases removed from V and 7 bases from J, the gap between germline ends came to 14 bases. The CDR3 runs to 14 residues. Germline V gene lookup returns CDR1 SGHTA and CDR2 FQGNSA. The CDR3 is CASSSGTKGQPQHF. The CDR3 coding sequence is TGTGCCAGCAGCTCCGGGACCAAGGGCCAGCCCCAGCATTTT.

The V call is TRBV5-1, the J call TRBJ2-3; 7 bases are a match to TRBD1. The trim removed 2 bases at V and 4 bases at J, leaving 4 bases unmatched. Germline loops: CDR1 SGHRS, CDR2 YFSETQ. CDR3 length: 14 residues. DNA of the CDR3: TGCGCCAGCAGCTTAGGGGGCCAATCAGATACGCAGTATTTT. It yields the protein CASSLGGQSDTQYF.

This sequence joins TRBV2 and TRBJ1-4, with 10 bases aligning to TRBD1. Germline CDR1 SNHLY, CDR2 FYNNEI. The ends lost 3 bases at V and 6 bases at J; junction bases unmatched: 4. There are 15 residues in the CDR3. CDR3 residues: CASSDWDRGDEKLFF. The DNA of the CDR3 is TGTGCCAGCAGTGACTGGGACAGGGGAGATGAAAAACTGTTTTTT.

The chain combines TRBV5-1 with TRBJ1-1, with 7 bases lining up with TRBD1. The trim removed 2 bases at V and 1 base at J, leaving 2 bases unmatched. The CDR3 totals 14 residues. Germline-derived CDR1 and CDR2 are SGHRS and YFSETQ. The CDR3 nucleotides read TGCGCCAGCAGCTTTCAGGGGGAGAACACTGAAGCTTTCTTT. Encoded protein: CASSFQGENTEAFF.

The chain combines TRBV5-4 with TRBJ1-1, with D possibly being TRBD1 (5 bases). Trimming cost V 4 bases and J 1 base, with 17 bases left between them. Germline values: CDR1 SGHNT, CDR2 YYREEE (reference sequence). The CDR3 length is 16 residues. CDR3: CASSPSGGYANTEAFF. The CDR3 DNA reads as TGTGCCAGCAGCCCATCTGGGGGATACGCGAACACTGAAGCTTTCTTT.

This chain connects TRBV7-8 to TRBJ2-7; D not resolved. V gave up 4 bases and J gave up 3 bases, with 10 bases separating them. The CDR3 runs 13 residues. Per germline, CDR1 SGHVS and CDR2 FQNEAQ. As DNA, the CDR3 is TGTGCCAGCAGCTCTATACAACGCTACGAGCAGTACTTC. As protein: CASSSIQRYEQYF.

The genes are TRBV19 and TRBJ1-4; D is unclear. V was trimmed by 5 bases and J by 8 bases, leaving 18 bases between them. The CDR3 is made up of 15 amino acids. Germline V CDR1 and CDR2: LNHDA, SQIVND (reference sequence). The CDR3 nucleotides are TGTGCCAGTAGTCCCCGTGAAGGGTTGGGGGAAAAACTGTTTTTT. Translating it yields CASSPREGLGEKLFF. The full variable domain, its missing parts supplied by reference TRBV19 and TRBJ1-4, is DGGITQSPKYLFRKEGQNVTLSCEQNLNHDAMYWYRQDPGQGLRLIYYSQIVNDFQKGDIAEGYSVSREKKESFPLTVTSAQKNPTAFYLCASSPREGLGEKLFFGSGTQLSVL.

This chain links TRBV20-1 with TRBJ2-7; TRBD1 matches 8 bases. V lost 5 bases and J lost 3; bases outside the gene matches: 0. The CDR3 sequence is 11 residues long. Germline V gene lookup returns CDR1 DFQATT and CDR2 SNEGSKA (reference sequence). Written as DNA, the CDR3 is TGCAGTGCTGGACAGGGCTACGAGCAGTACTTC. Encoded protein: CSAGQGYEQYF.

V and J are TRBV9 and TRBJ2-3, with D possibly matching TRBD2 (6 bases). In germline, CDR1 is SGDLS, CDR2 YYNGEE. The CDR3 has 15 residues. Deletions cut 0 bases from V and 1 base from J, with 9 bases between. CDR3 region: CASSVGRGGTDTQYF. In DNA, the CDR3 is TGTGCCAGCAGCGTAGGGAGGGGCGGCACAGATACGCAGTATTTT. The whole variable domain, filled in from reference TRBV9 and TRBJ2-3, reads DSGVTQTPKHLITATGQRVTLRCSPRSGDLSVYWYQQSLDQGLQFLIQYYNGEERAKGNILERFSAQQFPDLHSELNLSSLELGDSALYFCASSVGRGGTDTQYFGPGTRLTVL.

V usage is TRBV5-1 and J usage is TRBJ1-1; weak D call: TRBD1 (6 bases). Germline V gene sequence: CDR1 SGHRS, CDR2 YFSETQ. The CDR3 runs to 14 residues. V shed 7 bases and J shed 5 bases, with 18 bases lying between them. Written as DNA, the CDR3 is TGCGCCAGCTCCCCCAAGGCAGGGGAAACTGAAGCTTTCTTT. Amino acid sequence: CASSPKAGETEAFF.

Only one count was recorded for this clone. This CDR3 reads CASSPGTSTDTQYF. CDR3 sequence (DNA): TGTGCCAGCAGTCCCGGGACTAGCACAGATACGCAGTATTTT. The V and J genes are TRBV5-4 and TRBJ2-3; the D gene is possibly TRBD2 (6 bases). Per the germline V gene, CDR1 is SGHNT and CDR2 is YYREEE (reference sequence). The V gene lost 5 bases and the J gene lost 0 bases, with 10 bases spanning the gap. The CDR3 covers 14 residues.

CDR3 nucleotide sequence: TGCGCCAGTACGACGACAGGAGTTTATGGCTACACCTTC. As protein: CASTTTGVYGYTF. The chain has TRBV5-1 and TRBJ1-2; TRBD1 is a possible D gene (6 bases). This CDR3 has 13 residues. V lost 8 bases and J lost 5, with 16 bases in between. Germline assignment: CDR1 SGHRS and CDR2 YFSETQ.

This chain joins TRBV30 and TRBJ2-4; a weak D match, TRBD2 (5 bases). CDR3 length: 18 residues. Trimming left V 0 bases short and J 0 bases short, with 18 bases between. Germline V CDR1 and CDR2: GTSNPN, SVGIG (reference sequence). CDR3 sequence: CAWSVGGPPRLAKNIQYF. The CDR3 DNA sequence: TGTGCCTGGAGTGTAGGAGGCCCCCCAAGGCTAGCCAAAAACATTCAGTACTTC.

This chain uses TRBV19 with TRBJ2-2; 10 positions match TRBD2. Germline values: CDR1 LNHDA, CDR2 SQIVND (reference sequence). The V gene end was trimmed by 6 bases and the J gene end by 0 bases; junction bases not matched to a gene: 4. CDR3 length: 16 residues. The CDR3 DNA follows: TGTGCCAGTAGCCACCTAGCGGGGGCGAACACCGGGGAGCTGTTTTTT. Protein: CASSHLAGANTGELFF.

The chain has TRBV7-3 and TRBJ1-1; 7 bases agree with TRBD1. Germline V lookup: CDR1 SGHTA, CDR2 FQGTGA. J was trimmed by 3 bases and V by 1 base; bases with no gene match: 11. CDR3 size: 17 residues. The CDR3 here is CASSLSVWGRGDTEAFF. For the CDR3, the DNA is TGTGCCAGCAGCTTAAGTGTCTGGGGCAGGGGGGACACTGAAGCTTTCTTT.

This rearrangement joins TRBV11-3 to TRBJ2-1; TRBD2 matches at 13 bases. The CDR3 consists of 16 residues. Germline values: CDR1 SGHNT, CDR2 YENEEA. The J segment lost 8 bases and the V segment lost 6 bases, leaving 10 bases of the junction unmatched. The CDR3 spells CASSPNGLAGDHEQFF. The CDR3 bases are TGTGCCAGCAGTCCGAACGGACTAGCGGGGGACCATGAGCAGTTCTTC.

This clone occurred a few times. The chain links TRBV10-3 to TRBJ1-2; TRBD1 matches 8 bases. The CDR3 sequence is 14 residues long. J lost 5 bases, V lost 2 bases, and 4 bases had no gene match. Germline V lookup: CDR1 ENHRY, CDR2 SYGVKD. CDR3 DNA: TGTGCCATCAGTGAGGGACAGGGTCAGTATGGCTACACCTTC. It encodes CAISEGQGQYGYTF.

This clone showed up just a few times. This chain uses TRBV6-1 with TRBJ1-5; D uncertain. Per the germline V gene, CDR1 is MNHNS and CDR2 is SASEGT. This CDR3 comprises 17 residues. V was shortened by 2 bases and J by 4 bases, with 18 bases between the two germline ends. CDR3 coding DNA: TGTGCCAGCAGTGAAAGGTCGGGGAGCGGGTTAAATCAGCCCCAGCATTTT. Its translation is CASSERSGSGLNQPQHF.